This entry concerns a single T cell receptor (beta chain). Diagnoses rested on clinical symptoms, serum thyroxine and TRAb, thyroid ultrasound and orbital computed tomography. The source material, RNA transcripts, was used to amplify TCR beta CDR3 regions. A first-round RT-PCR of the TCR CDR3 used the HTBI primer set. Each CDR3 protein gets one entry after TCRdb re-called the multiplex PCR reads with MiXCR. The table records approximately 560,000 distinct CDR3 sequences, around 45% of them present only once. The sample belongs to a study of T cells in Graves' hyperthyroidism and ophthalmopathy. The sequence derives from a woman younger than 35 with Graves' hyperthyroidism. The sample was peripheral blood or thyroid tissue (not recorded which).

The CDR3 bases are TGTGCCAGCAGTTTATTGGGCAGGGACTATGGCTACACCTTC. Protein: CASSLLGRDYGYTF. V and J are TRBV25-1 and TRBJ1-2; TRBD1 might be the D (5 bases). CDR3 size: 14 residues. The germline V gene has CDR1 MGHDK and CDR2 SYGVNS. Trimming stripped 5 bases from V and 3 bases from J, with 13 bases between.